This is a list of T cell receptor beta chains from one sample in a study of T cell changes during pregnancy in multiple sclerosis. Some clones are missing from TCRdb's copy, which holds only in-frame ones; the method was immunoSEQ multiplex PCR. The data contain around 56,000 clones, 70% to 90% of them singletons. Sequenced here: peripheral blood, sampled after pregnancy. Receptor source: a female donor with multiple sclerosis, enrolled in a pregnancy study. The CDR3 runs from the conserved cysteine through the conserved F or W. Fields, in order: CDR3 protein, V gene, J gene.

CDR3aa: CSAALPRQGGHTIYF
v_gene: TRBV29-1
j_gene: TRBJ1-3

CDR3aa: CASRPTQNYGYTF
v_gene: TRBV5-1
j_gene: TRBJ1-2

CDR3aa: CASSSRQGVDGYTF
v_gene: TRBV19
j_gene: TRBJ1-2

CDR3aa: CASRGVGGEFF
v_gene: TRBV6-4
j_gene: TRBJ2-1

CDR3aa: CASSLIGTAKGANYGYTF
v_gene: TRBV28
j_gene: TRBJ1-2

CDR3aa: CAISYAQGTSYLTDTQYF
v_gene: TRBV10-3
j_gene: TRBJ2-3

CDR3aa: CASSPLKGAREKLFF
v_gene: TRBV18
j_gene: TRBJ1-4

CDR3aa: CASAVGETQYF
v_gene: TRBV27
j_gene: TRBJ2-5

CDR3aa: CASSPGLLFKNEQYF
v_gene: TRBV5-4
j_gene: TRBJ2-7

CDR3aa: CASSTTGSNTEAFF
v_gene: TRBV5-1
j_gene: TRBJ1-1

CDR3aa: CASSLSPGVLQNEQYF
v_gene: TRBV27
j_gene: TRBJ2-7

CDR3aa: CASSPTASGNEQFF
v_gene: TRBV5-1
j_gene: TRBJ2-1

CDR3aa: CASSLVGHSNTEAFF
v_gene: TRBV5-1
j_gene: TRBJ1-1

CDR3aa: CASSLDLWAKTGETQYF
v_gene: TRBV11-2
j_gene: TRBJ2-5

CDR3aa: CASRTGIGNEKLFF
v_gene: TRBV6-1
j_gene: TRBJ1-4

CDR3aa: CASSESLGQADTQYF
v_gene: TRBV6-1
j_gene: TRBJ2-3

CDR3aa: CASSGQGETQYF
v_gene: TRBV5-1
j_gene: TRBJ2-5

CDR3aa: CASSQGPPGTGLSPLHF
v_gene: TRBV4-2
j_gene: TRBJ1-6

CDR3aa: CASRTPGRTDNEQFF
v_gene: TRBV10-2
j_gene: TRBJ2-1

CDR3aa: CASSLTGSGWATEAFF
v_gene: TRBV5-4
j_gene: TRBJ1-1

CDR3aa: CASSWGSGGPEETQYF
v_gene: TRBV5-6
j_gene: TRBJ2-5

CDR3aa: CASSLDPLRSEAFF
v_gene: TRBV7-3
j_gene: TRBJ1-1

CDR3aa: CASSLIASGGLSTQYF
v_gene: TRBV5-1
j_gene: TRBJ2-3

CDR3aa: CAIRQGGPYGYTF
v_gene: TRBV10-3
j_gene: TRBJ1-2

CDR3aa: CAWLPGTGRSAYEQYF
v_gene: TRBV30
j_gene: TRBJ2-7

CDR3aa: CASSEEDSVEKLFF
v_gene: TRBV6-1
j_gene: TRBJ1-4

CDR3aa: CASSVVGQRGGELFF
v_gene: TRBV9
j_gene: TRBJ2-2

CDR3aa: CASSLDRINEKLFF
v_gene: TRBV5-6
j_gene: TRBJ1-4

CDR3aa: CASSTTRFTEAFF
v_gene: TRBV7-3
j_gene: TRBJ1-1

CDR3aa: CSAGGDRGGPETQYF
v_gene: TRBV29-1
j_gene: TRBJ2-5

CDR3aa: CASSLAVGGAGNTIYF
v_gene: TRBV5-1
j_gene: TRBJ1-3

CDR3aa: CAISWDRGPGNTIYF
v_gene: TRBV10-3
j_gene: TRBJ1-3

CDR3aa: CASSVGDTNYGYTF
v_gene: TRBV9
j_gene: TRBJ1-2

CDR3aa: CASSIVRLLESVNTEAFF
v_gene: TRBV19
j_gene: TRBJ1-1

CDR3aa: CASSLVGWLSNTEAFF
v_gene: TRBV11-2
j_gene: TRBJ1-1

CDR3aa: CASREGQGYAGELFF
v_gene: TRBV19
j_gene: TRBJ2-2

CDR3aa: CASSISGWVRQPQHF
v_gene: TRBV28
j_gene: TRBJ1-5

CDR3aa: CASSQEGNSWNEQFF
v_gene: TRBV4-1
j_gene: TRBJ2-1

CDR3aa: CAWSVQGAGSYTF
v_gene: TRBV30
j_gene: TRBJ1-2

CDR3aa: CASSERGESTDTQYF
v_gene: TRBV9
j_gene: TRBJ2-3

CDR3aa: CASTNLGGGNTIYF
v_gene: TRBV19
j_gene: TRBJ1-3

CDR3aa: CASSPRTGVSYNEQFF
v_gene: TRBV18
j_gene: TRBJ2-1

CDR3aa: CAISDNRAGNYGYTF
v_gene: TRBV10-3
j_gene: TRBJ1-2

CDR3aa: CASSLLASVDTQYF
v_gene: TRBV7-2
j_gene: TRBJ2-3

CDR3aa: CASSLVGAAYEQYF
v_gene: TRBV27
j_gene: TRBJ2-7

CDR3aa: CASSPRGTGGLDTEAFF
v_gene: TRBV5-5
j_gene: TRBJ1-1

CDR3aa: CASSGQFDSPLHF
v_gene: TRBV18
j_gene: TRBJ1-6

CDR3aa: CASSPGTGGRSNYGYTF
v_gene: TRBV5-4
j_gene: TRBJ1-2

CDR3aa: CASSYLTGEQPQHF
v_gene: TRBV5-8
j_gene: TRBJ1-5

CDR3aa: CASSPPGFWGLGTDTQYF
v_gene: TRBV5-4
j_gene: TRBJ2-3

CDR3aa: CASSEGTSGRDTQYF
v_gene: TRBV10-1
j_gene: TRBJ2-3

CDR3aa: CASSVRGTYNEQFF
v_gene: TRBV7-3
j_gene: TRBJ2-1

CDR3aa: CASSAGTSGVPYYEQYF
v_gene: TRBV5-1
j_gene: TRBJ2-7

CDR3aa: CASSGNRGSYEQYF
v_gene: TRBV18
j_gene: TRBJ2-7